This T cell receptor (beta chain) was documented in a study of siplizumab effects on memory and regulatory T cells. Trimming removed 2 bases from V and 0 bases from J, with 11 bases in between. Germline assignment: CDR1 SGHTA and CDR2 FQGNSA. This CDR3 has 16 residues. The method was immunoSEQ multiplex PCR; TCRdb's version includes in-frame clones alone and lacks a portion of them. The sample shows about 91,000 clones, approximately 96% of them seen only once. Study observations and caveats: The average Treg-derived proportion among mappable alloreactive CD4+ clones was 55% to 75% with siplizumab versus under 35% in controls. Naive T cell populations appeared to exhibit greater diversity than memory cells and appeared to be major alloresponse contributors.

This clone was seen just once. Its antigen remains unknown. The sequence derives from a human donor in good health. Input material: naive CD4+ T cells sorted from blood. The chain is built from TRBV7-2 and TRBJ1-5; no firm D call. CDR3 sequence (DNA): TGTGCCAGCAGCTTATTCGTTAGGAATAGCAATCAGCCCCAGCATTTT. It encodes CASSLFVRNSNQPQHF.